This T cell receptor (beta chain) stems from a study of human T cells and chemical hapten exposure. Using its own MiXCR run on the RACE reads, TCRdb lists one record per CDR3 protein. The table has about 160,000 distinct CDR3 sequences, 25% to 35% seen once. This clonotype was observed a handful of times. The antigen remains unidentified. Points from the study as a whole: With alopecia, donors may have immune responses unlike healthy people's.

The CDR3 extends over 16 amino acids. Germline CDR1 reads LGHNA; CDR2 reads YSLEER. V shed 1 base and J shed 4 bases, with 11 bases lying between them. The time point denotes: patch test 3, about 24 weeks after DPC sensitization. Sample treatment: therapeutic diphenylcyclopropenone sensitization with weekly scalp DPC. The starting material, unfractionated whole blood, was used for total RNA extraction. Material: whole blood, obtained in connection with sensitization to the hapten diphenylcyclopropenone (DPC). The receptor's source is a woman aged 18-29 years with alopecia areata. Some clones in this sample may be carry-over from other donors' samples. J is TRBJ2-6 and V is TRBV4-3; tentative D call: TRBD2 (6 bases). Here the CDR3 DNA reads TGCGCCAGCAGCCAAGTCCGGGGGTCGGGGGCCAACGTCCTGACTTTC. It translates to CASSQVRGSGANVLTF.